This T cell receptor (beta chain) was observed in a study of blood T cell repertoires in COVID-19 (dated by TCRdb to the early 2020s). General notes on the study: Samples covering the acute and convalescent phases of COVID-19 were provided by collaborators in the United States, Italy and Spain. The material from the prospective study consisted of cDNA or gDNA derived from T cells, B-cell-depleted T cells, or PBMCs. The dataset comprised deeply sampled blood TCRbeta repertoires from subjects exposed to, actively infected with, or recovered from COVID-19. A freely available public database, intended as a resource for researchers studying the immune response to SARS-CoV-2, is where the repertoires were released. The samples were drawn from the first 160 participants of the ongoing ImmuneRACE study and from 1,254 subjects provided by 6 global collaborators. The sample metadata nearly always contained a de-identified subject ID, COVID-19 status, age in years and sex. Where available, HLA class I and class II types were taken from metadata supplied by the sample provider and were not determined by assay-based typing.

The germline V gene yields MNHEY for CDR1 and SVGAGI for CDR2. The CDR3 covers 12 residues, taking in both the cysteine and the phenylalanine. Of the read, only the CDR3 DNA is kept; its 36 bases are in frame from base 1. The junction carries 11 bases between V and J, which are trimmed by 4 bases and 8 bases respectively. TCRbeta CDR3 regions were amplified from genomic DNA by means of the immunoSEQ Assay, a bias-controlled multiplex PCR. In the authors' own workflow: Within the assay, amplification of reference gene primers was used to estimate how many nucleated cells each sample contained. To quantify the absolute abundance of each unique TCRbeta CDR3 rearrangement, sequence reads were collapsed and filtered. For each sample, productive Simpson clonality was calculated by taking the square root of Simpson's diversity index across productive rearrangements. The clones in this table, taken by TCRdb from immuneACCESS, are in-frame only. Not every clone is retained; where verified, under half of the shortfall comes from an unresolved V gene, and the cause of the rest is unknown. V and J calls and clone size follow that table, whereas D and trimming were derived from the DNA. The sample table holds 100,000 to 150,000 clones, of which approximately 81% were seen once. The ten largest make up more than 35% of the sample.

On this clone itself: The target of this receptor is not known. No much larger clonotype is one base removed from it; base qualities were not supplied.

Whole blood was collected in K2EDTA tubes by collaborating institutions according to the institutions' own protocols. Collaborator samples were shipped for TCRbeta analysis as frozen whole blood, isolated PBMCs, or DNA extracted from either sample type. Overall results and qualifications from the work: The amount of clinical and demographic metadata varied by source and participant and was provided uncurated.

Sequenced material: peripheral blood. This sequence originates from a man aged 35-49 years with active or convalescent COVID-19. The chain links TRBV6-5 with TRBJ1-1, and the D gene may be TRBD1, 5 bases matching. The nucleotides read TGTGCCAGCAGTTCCGACAGAAAAGAAGCTTTCTTT. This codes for CASSSDRKEAFF.